A selection of T cell receptor beta chains follows, all from one sample in a study of T cell responses to AZD1222 COVID-19 vaccine. TCRdb keeps only in-frame clones here, not all; method: immunoSEQ multiplex PCR. The sample has 130,000 or so clones, 80% to 90% seen once. Specimen: peripheral blood, collected on day 0 of AZD1222 vaccination. These receptor sequences come from an adult in good health. Each CDR3 is given with its conserved first and last residue. Each record gives: D gene, clone size, V gene, J gene, CDR3 DNA, CDR3 protein. The D gene is left open where the match is weak. The size field is filled for only some rows; it gives once, few, many or a size class.

D gene: TRBD1; clone size: .; V gene: TRBV7-6; J gene: TRBJ2-5; CDR3 DNA: TGTGCCAGCAGCCCAAGCCCGGGACAGGGGTTCGGAGAGACCCAGTACTTC; CDR3 protein: CASSPSPGQGFGETQYF
D gene: .; clone size: .; V gene: TRBV29-1; J gene: TRBJ1-1; CDR3 DNA: TGCAGCGTTGAAGTCCCCAACAGGGAGGATAACACTGAAGCTTTCTTT; CDR3 protein: CSVEVPNREDNTEAFF
D gene: .; clone size: .; V gene: TRBV27; J gene: TRBJ2-7; CDR3 DNA: TGTGCCAGCAGTTTAGGTTACCAAGCCTACGAGCAGTACTTC; CDR3 protein: CASSLGYQAYEQYF
D gene: TRBD1; clone size: .; V gene: TRBV4-3; J gene: TRBJ1-4; CDR3 DNA: TGCGCCAGCAGCCAGTGGACAGGGGTCCCTAAGGGTAATGAAAAACTGTTTTTT; CDR3 protein: CASSQWTGVPKGNEKLFF
D gene: TRBD1; clone size: .; V gene: TRBV10-3; J gene: TRBJ1-2; CDR3 DNA: TGTGCCACCAGCAGGGACAGGGGGCGCGTCTATGGCTACACCTTC; CDR3 protein: CATSRDRGRVYGYTF
D gene: TRBD2; clone size: .; V gene: TRBV28; J gene: TRBJ2-1; CDR3 DNA: TGTGCCAGCAGTTTAGCGGCTAGCGGGACCCACAATGAGCAGTTCTTC; CDR3 protein: CASSLAASGTHNEQFF
D gene: .; clone size: .; V gene: TRBV5-6; J gene: TRBJ1-6; CDR3 DNA: TGTGCCAGCAGCTTCTACAGGCCCTCCTATAATTCACCCCTCCACTTT; CDR3 protein: CASSFYRPSYNSPLHF
D gene: .; clone size: .; V gene: TRBV7-9; J gene: TRBJ2-5; CDR3 DNA: TGTGCCAGCAGCTTCGAGGGGTCTTACAAACAAGAGACCCAGTACTTC; CDR3 protein: CASSFEGSYKQETQYF
D gene: TRBD1; clone size: once; V gene: TRBV6-5; J gene: TRBJ1-5; CDR3 DNA: TGTGCCAGCAGTTACGGGACAGGGAACCAGCCCCAGCATTTT; CDR3 protein: CASSYGTGNQPQHF
D gene: .; clone size: .; V gene: TRBV19; J gene: TRBJ2-1; CDR3 DNA: TGTGCCAGTAAAGGCAGGGCCTACAATGAGCAGTTCTTC; CDR3 protein: CASKGRAYNEQFF
D gene: .; clone size: .; V gene: TRBV6-5; J gene: TRBJ2-2; CDR3 DNA: TGTGCCAGCAGTTCGGTAGTGCCCGGGGAGCTGTTTTTT; CDR3 protein: CASSSVVPGELFF
D gene: .; clone size: .; V gene: TRBV27; J gene: TRBJ2-2; CDR3 DNA: TGTGCCAGCAGTTCCCGGGGTAGCGGAAAACCTATCACCGGGGAGCTGTTTTTT; CDR3 protein: CASSSRGSGKPITGELFF
D gene: .; clone size: .; V gene: TRBV29-1; J gene: TRBJ2-1; CDR3 DNA: TGCAGCGTTGAATTAGCGCCCGCTTACAATGAGCAGTTCTTC; CDR3 protein: CSVELAPAYNEQFF
D gene: .; clone size: .; V gene: TRBV6-5; J gene: TRBJ1-2; CDR3 DNA: TGTGCCAGCAGTTCCGATGACAGCCTGGGATGGGACCGCTACACCTTC; CDR3 protein: CASSSDDSLGWDRYTF
D gene: .; clone size: .; V gene: TRBV6-5; J gene: TRBJ1-5; CDR3 DNA: TGTGCCAGCATCCGGTGGAGGGGCAATCAGCCCCAGCATTTT; CDR3 protein: CASIRWRGNQPQHF
D gene: .; clone size: .; V gene: TRBV28; J gene: TRBJ2-5; CDR3 DNA: TGTGCCAGCAGTTTTTCCCCTGTGGTGGGTAAAGAGACCCAGTACTTC; CDR3 protein: CASSFSPVVGKETQYF
D gene: .; clone size: .; V gene: TRBV4-3; J gene: TRBJ1-6; CDR3 DNA: TGCGCCAGCAGCCAAGAGCTGGAGGGGAATAATTCACCCCTCCACTTT; CDR3 protein: CASSQELEGNNSPLHF
D gene: TRBD1; clone size: .; V gene: TRBV4-2; J gene: TRBJ2-7; CDR3 DNA: TGTGCCAGCAGCCGAGACAGGGTAGGATACGAGCAGTACTTC; CDR3 protein: CASSRDRVGYEQYF
D gene: .; clone size: .; V gene: TRBV3-1/TRBV3-2; J gene: TRBJ1-6; CDR3 DNA: TGTGCCAGCAGCCAAGGTAACAGAAATTCACCCCTCCACTTT; CDR3 protein: CASSQGNRNSPLHF
D gene: .; clone size: .; V gene: TRBV6-5; J gene: TRBJ2-1; CDR3 DNA: TGTGCCAGCACCGGGCGATACAATGAGCAGTTCTTC; CDR3 protein: CASTGRYNEQFF
D gene: TRBD1; clone size: .; V gene: TRBV5-4; J gene: TRBJ1-6; CDR3 DNA: TGTGCCAGCAGCCAAGCGATAGTACAGGGGAGTTCACCCCTCCACTTT; CDR3 protein: CASSQAIVQGSSPLHF
D gene: .; clone size: .; V gene: TRBV3-1/TRBV3-2; J gene: TRBJ1-3; CDR3 DNA: TGTGCCAGCGGGGCGGCAGGAAACACCATATATTTT; CDR3 protein: CASGAAGNTIYF
D gene: TRBD1; clone size: .; V gene: TRBV28; J gene: TRBJ1-2; CDR3 DNA: TGTGCCAGCAGTTTATGGGGACAGGGGGGAGGCACCTATGGCTACACCTTC; CDR3 protein: CASSLWGQGGGTYGYTF
D gene: .; clone size: .; V gene: TRBV4-1; J gene: TRBJ2-7; CDR3 DNA: TGCGCCAGCAGCCAACATCGCGCGGTTGACTACGAGCAGTACTTC; CDR3 protein: CASSQHRAVDYEQYF
D gene: .; clone size: .; V gene: TRBV4-1; J gene: TRBJ1-4; CDR3 DNA: TGCGCCAGCAGCCAGGCCCCCTGGGCGCGTACCTTTAATGAAAAACTGTTTTTT; CDR3 protein: CASSQAPWARTFNEKLFF
D gene: .; clone size: once; V gene: TRBV6-5; J gene: TRBJ1-3; CDR3 DNA: TGTGCCAGCAGCCTAGGGTTCTCTGGAAACACCATATATTTT; CDR3 protein: CASSLGFSGNTIYF
D gene: TRBD2; clone size: .; V gene: TRBV11-2; J gene: TRBJ2-7; CDR3 DNA: TGTGCCAGCAGCTCAGTTAGTGGCGGGAGAAGGACGTACGAGCAGTACTTC; CDR3 protein: CASSSVSGGRRTYEQYF
D gene: TRBD2; clone size: .; V gene: TRBV28; J gene: TRBJ2-1; CDR3 DNA: TGTGCCAGCAGTCTCCCCGGGGTTGTGGGAGGGCCTCATGATGAGCAGTTCTTC; CDR3 protein: CASSLPGVVGGPHDEQFF
D gene: .; clone size: .; V gene: TRBV4-2; J gene: TRBJ1-3; CDR3 DNA: TGTGCCAGCAGCCAAGATAGGGCGCACGGAAACACCATATATTTT; CDR3 protein: CASSQDRAHGNTIYF
D gene: .; clone size: few; V gene: TRBV7-6; J gene: TRBJ2-5; CDR3 DNA: TGTGCCAGCAGCCGCCTGGCGGGAGAGACCCAGTACTTC; CDR3 protein: CASSRLAGETQYF